This TCR beta chain came from a study of blood T cells in healthy people across ages. The CDR3 is made up of 16 amino acids. V lost 1 base and J lost 1; bases outside the gene matches: 4. Germline V gene lookup returns CDR1 SGHTA and CDR2 FQGNSA. With a J-beta primer mix and a sample-barcoded 5' primer, a second PCR ran about 7 to 12 cycles. TCRdb analysed the 5' RACE reads with MiXCR anew, one entry per CDR3 protein. The sample lists around 900,000 distinct CDR3 sequences, 29% seen once, with 17% in the top ten. Each donor had roughly 10 milliliters of peripheral blood drawn. Points from the study as a whole: A greater number of naive CD4+ cells and higher diversity distinguished long-lived donors from aged donors. Unsorted PBMC input precluded a conclusive naive versus antigen-experienced comparison.

At least ten counts were recorded for this clonotype. Its antigen is as yet unknown. The chain uses TRBV7-2 and TRBJ2-3; 8 positions agree with TRBD2. The clonotype comes from a woman older than 75 in good health. Specimen: blood. Here the CDR3 DNA reads TGTGCCAGCAGCTTAGGCCCGGGAGGGGGCACAGATACGCAGTATTTT. Translation gives CASSLGPGGGTDTQYF.